Listed below are T cell receptor beta chains from one sample, sequenced in a study of T cells in Graves' hyperthyroidism and ophthalmopathy. TCRdb recomputed calls from the multiplex PCR reads with MiXCR, one row per CDR3 protein. The profile shows 350,000 to 450,000 distinct CDR3 sequences, over 12% of them singletons. The sample taken for sequencing was blood. The receptors come from a man in his fifties or sixties with Graves' ophthalmopathy. CDR3s include the opening cysteine and the closing phenylalanine or tryptophan. D genes are given only for firm matches. Expanded clones are given a class, and other clones once, few, many or no size at all.

j_gene,abundance,v_gene,d_gene,CDR3nt,CDR3aa
TRBJ2-1,few,TRBV4-2,-,TGTGCCAGCAGCCAAGGGGACCGAAACAATGAGCAGTTCTTC,CASSQGDRNNEQFF
TRBJ1-5,few,TRBV19,-,TGTGCCAGTAGTATTTCTCGTGACCTCCCCACCCTGCCCCAGCATTTT,CASSISRDLPTLPQHF
TRBJ1-2,-,TRBV15,-,TGTGCCACCAGCAGAGGCGGGGCGGCCTCCCGGGAGGGCTACACCTTC,CATSRGGAASREGYTF
TRBJ2-5,many,TRBV7-8,-,TGTGCCAGCAGCTTAGCGCGCACGCGTCGGGAGACCCAGTACTTC,CASSLARTRRETQYF
TRBJ2-2,many,TRBV7-8,TRBD2,TGTGCCAGCAGCTCCACTAGCGGGAGGGCCCACACCGGGGAGCTGTTTTTT,CASSSTSGRAHTGELFF
TRBJ2-1,many,TRBV2,TRBD2,TGTGCCAGCAGTGAAGTTTGGACTAGCGGGATCAACTCCTACAATGAGCAGTTCTTC,CASSEVWTSGINSYNEQFF
TRBJ1-6,few,TRBV24-1,TRBD1,TGTGCCACCAGTGACGGACAGGGGGCTTCACCCCTCCACTTT,CATSDGQGASPLHF
TRBJ2-1,few,TRBV9,-,TGTGCCAGCAGCGTAGATCAGGGGTCTGAGCAGTTCTTC,CASSVDQGSEQFF
TRBJ2-5,many,TRBV11-1,TRBD1,TGTGCCAGCAGCAAGTCGACAGGGCTGGAGACCCAGTACTTC,CASSKSTGLETQYF
TRBJ2-7,many,TRBV20-1,TRBD2,TGCAGTGCTAGTGGCTGGCGGGAGGGCCGAAACGAGCAGTACTTC,CSASGWREGRNEQYF
TRBJ2-5,few,TRBV7-6,TRBD2,TGTGCCAGCAGCTATGGGGGACTAGCGGGAGGGGAGACCCAGTACTTC,CASSYGGLAGGETQYF